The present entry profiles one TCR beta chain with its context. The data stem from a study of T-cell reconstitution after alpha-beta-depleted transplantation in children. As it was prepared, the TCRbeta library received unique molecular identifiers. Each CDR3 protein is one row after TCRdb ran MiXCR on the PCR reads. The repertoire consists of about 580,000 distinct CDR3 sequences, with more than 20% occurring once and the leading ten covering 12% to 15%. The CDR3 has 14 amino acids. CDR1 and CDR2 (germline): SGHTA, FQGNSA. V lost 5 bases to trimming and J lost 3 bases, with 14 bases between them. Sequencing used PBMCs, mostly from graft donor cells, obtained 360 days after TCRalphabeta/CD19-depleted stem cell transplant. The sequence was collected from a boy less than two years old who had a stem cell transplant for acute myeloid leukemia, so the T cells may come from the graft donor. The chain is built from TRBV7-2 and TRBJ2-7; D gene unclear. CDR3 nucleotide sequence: TGTGCCAGCAGCCTCCGGAAGGAAGGCTACGAGCAGTACTTC. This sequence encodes CASSLRKEGYEQYF. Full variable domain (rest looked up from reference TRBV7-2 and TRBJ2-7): GAGVSQSPSNKVTEKGKDVELRCDPISGHTALYWYRQSLGQGLEFLIYFQGNSAPDKSGLPSDRFSAERTGGSVSTLTIQRTQQEDSAVYLCASSLRKEGYEQYFGPGTRLTVT.